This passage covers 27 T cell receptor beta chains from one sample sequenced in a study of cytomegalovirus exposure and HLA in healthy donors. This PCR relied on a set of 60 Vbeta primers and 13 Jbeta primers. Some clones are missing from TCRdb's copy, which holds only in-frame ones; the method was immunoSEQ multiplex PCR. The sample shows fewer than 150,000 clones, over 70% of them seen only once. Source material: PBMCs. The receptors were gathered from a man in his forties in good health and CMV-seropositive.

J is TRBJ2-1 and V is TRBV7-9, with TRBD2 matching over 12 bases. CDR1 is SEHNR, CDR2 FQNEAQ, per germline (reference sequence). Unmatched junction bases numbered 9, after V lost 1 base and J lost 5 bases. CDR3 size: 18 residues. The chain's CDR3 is CASSLVDRLAGVNNEQFF. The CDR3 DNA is TGTGCCAGCAGCTTAGTCGATAGACTAGCGGGAGTCAACAATGAGCAGTTCTTC. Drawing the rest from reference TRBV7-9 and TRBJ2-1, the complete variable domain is DTGVSQNPRHKITKRGQNVTFRCDPISEHNRLYWYRQTLGQGPEFLTYFQNEAQLEKSRLLSDRFSAERPKGSFSTLEIQRTEQGDSAMYLCASSLVDRLAGVNNEQFFGPGTRLTVL.

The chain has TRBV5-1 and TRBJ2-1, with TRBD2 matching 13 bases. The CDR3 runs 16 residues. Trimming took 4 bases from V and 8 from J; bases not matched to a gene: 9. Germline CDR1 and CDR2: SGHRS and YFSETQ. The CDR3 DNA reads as TGCGCCAGCAGCCAGGGACTAGCGGGATTGAGGGATGAGCAGTTCTTC. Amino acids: CASSQGLAGLRDEQFF.

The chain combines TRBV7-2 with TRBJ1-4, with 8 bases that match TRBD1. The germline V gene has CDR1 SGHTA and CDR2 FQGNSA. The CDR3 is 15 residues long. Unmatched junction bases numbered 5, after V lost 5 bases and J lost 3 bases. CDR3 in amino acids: CASSHWTGPNEKLFF. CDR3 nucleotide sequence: TGTGCCAGCAGCCACTGGACAGGGCCTAATGAAAAACTGTTTTTT.

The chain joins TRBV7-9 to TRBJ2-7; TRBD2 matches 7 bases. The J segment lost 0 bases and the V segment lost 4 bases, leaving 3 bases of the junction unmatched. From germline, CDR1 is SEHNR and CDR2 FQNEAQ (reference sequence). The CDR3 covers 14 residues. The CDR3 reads CASSSPGGSYEQYF. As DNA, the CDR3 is TGTGCCAGCAGCTCGCCGGGGGGCTCCTACGAGCAGTACTTC.

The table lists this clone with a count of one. This CDR3 is CASSKQGDSYEQYF. The CDR3 nucleotides read TGTGCCAGCAGCAAACAGGGAGACTCCTACGAGCAGTACTTC. The V and J genes are TRBV6-5 and TRBJ2-7; D is perhaps TRBD1 (6 bases). CDR1 and CDR2 (germline): MNHEY, SVGAGI. This CDR3 has 14 amino acids. V lost 6 bases and J 0 bases, leaving 12 bases between the germline ends.

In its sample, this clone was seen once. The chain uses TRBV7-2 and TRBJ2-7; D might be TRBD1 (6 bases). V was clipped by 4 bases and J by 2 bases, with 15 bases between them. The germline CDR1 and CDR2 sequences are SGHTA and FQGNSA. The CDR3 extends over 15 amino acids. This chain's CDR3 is CASSSYRVRTYEQYF. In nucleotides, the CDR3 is TGTGCCAGCAGCTCGTACAGGGTTCGGACCTACGAGCAGTACTTC. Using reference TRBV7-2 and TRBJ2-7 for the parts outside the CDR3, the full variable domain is GAGVSQSPSNKVTEKGKDVELRCDPISGHTALYWYRQSLGQGLEFLIYFQGNSAPDKSGLPSDRFSAERTGGSVSTLTIQRTQQEDSAVYLCASSSYRVRTYEQYFGPGTRLTVT.

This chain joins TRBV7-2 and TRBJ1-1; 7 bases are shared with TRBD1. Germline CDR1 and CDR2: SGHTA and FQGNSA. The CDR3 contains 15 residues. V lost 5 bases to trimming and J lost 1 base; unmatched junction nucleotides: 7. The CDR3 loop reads CASSTPTGKNTEAFF. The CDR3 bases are TGTGCCAGCAGCACCCCGACAGGGAAGAACACTGAAGCTTTCTTT. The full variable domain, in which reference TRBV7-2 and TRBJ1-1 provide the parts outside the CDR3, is GAGVSQSPSNKVTEKGKDVELRCDPISGHTALYWYRQSLGQGLEFLIYFQGNSAPDKSGLPSDRFSAERTGGSVSTLTIQRTQQEDSAVYLCASSTPTGKNTEAFFGQGTRLTVV.

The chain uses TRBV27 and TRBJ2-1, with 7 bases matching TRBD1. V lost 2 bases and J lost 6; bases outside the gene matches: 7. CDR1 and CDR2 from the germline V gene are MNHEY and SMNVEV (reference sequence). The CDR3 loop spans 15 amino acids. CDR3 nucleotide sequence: TGTGCCAGCAGTTTACGGAAGGGGGCCTCCAATGAGCAGTTCTTC. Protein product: CASSLRKGASNEQFF.

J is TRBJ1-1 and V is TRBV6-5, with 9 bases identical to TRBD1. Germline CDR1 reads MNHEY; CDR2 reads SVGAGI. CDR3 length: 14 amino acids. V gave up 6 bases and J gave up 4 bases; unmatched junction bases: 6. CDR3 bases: TGTGCCAGCAGACTCAGACAGGGGGTCACTGAAGCTTTCTTT. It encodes CASRLRQGVTEAFF.

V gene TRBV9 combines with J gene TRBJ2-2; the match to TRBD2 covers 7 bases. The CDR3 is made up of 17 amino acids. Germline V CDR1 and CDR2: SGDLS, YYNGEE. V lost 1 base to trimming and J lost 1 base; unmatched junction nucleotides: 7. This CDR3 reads CASSVLVAGLNTGELFF. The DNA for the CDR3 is TGTGCCAGCAGCGTATTGGTAGCGGGCCTGAACACCGGGGAGCTGTTTTTT.

CDR3: CASSGTGRGYTF. CDR3 coding DNA: TGCGCCAGCAGCGGGACAGGGCGGGGCTACACCTTC. The gene calls are TRBV5-1 and TRBJ1-2, with 9 bases aligning to TRBD1. Germline CDR1 SGHRS, CDR2 YFSETQ. The CDR3 covers 12 residues. The ends lost 4 bases at V and 8 bases at J; junction bases unmatched: 3.

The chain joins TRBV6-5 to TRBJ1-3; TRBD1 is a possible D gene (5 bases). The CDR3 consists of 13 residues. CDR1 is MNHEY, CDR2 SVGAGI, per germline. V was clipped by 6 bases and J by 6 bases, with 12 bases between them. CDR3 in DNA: TGTGCCAGCAGGCGACTAGGGGTAAACACCATATATTTT. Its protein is CASRRLGVNTIYF.

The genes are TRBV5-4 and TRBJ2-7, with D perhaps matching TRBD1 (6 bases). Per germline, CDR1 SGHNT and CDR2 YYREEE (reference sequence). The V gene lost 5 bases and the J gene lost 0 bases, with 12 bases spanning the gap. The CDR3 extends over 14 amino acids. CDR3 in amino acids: CASRTGLLSYEQYF. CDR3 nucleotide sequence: TGTGCCAGCAGAACAGGGCTTCTCTCCTACGAGCAGTACTTC.

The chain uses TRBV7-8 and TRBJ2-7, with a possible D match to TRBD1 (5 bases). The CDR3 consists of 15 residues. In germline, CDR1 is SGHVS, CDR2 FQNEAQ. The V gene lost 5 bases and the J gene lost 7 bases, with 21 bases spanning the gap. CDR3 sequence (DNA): TGTGCCAGCAGCCCCCTAGGGGCCTTGGTTCGTGAGCAGTACTTC. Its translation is CASSPLGALVREQYF. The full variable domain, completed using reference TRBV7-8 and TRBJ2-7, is GAGVSQSPRYKVAKRGQDVALRCDPISGHVSLFWYQQALGQGPEFLTYFQNEAQLDKSGLPSDRFFAERPEGSVSTLKIQRTQQEDSAVYLCASSPLGALVREQYFGPGTRLTVT.

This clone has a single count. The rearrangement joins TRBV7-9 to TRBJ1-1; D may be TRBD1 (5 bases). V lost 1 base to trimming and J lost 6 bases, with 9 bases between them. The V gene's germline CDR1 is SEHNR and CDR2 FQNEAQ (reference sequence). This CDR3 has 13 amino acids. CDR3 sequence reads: CASSLVGRAEAFF. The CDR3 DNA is TGTGCCAGCAGCTTAGTTGGCAGGGCTGAAGCTTTCTTT.

This CDR3 reads CASSQAPGIQPQHF. DNA of the CDR3: TGCGCCAGCAGCCAAGCCCCGGGAATTCAGCCCCAGCATTTT. The chain joins TRBV4-3 to TRBJ1-5; D is ambiguous. Per the germline V gene, CDR1 is LGHNA and CDR2 is YSLEER. The germline V and J ends were trimmed by 1 base and 6 bases, with 10 bases remaining between them. The CDR3 has 14 amino acids.

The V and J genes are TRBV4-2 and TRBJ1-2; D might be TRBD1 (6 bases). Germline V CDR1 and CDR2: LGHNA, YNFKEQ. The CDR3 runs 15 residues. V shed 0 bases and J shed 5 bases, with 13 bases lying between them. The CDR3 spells CASSQDTGTTYGYTF. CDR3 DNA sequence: TGTGCCAGCAGCCAAGATACGGGGACAACGTATGGCTACACCTTC.

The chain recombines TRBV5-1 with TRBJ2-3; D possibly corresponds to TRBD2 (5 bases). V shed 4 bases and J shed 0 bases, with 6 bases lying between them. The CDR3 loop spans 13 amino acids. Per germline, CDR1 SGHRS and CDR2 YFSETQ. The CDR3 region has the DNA TGCGCCAGCAGCCGGACTAGCACAGATACGCAGTATTTT. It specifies CASSRTSTDTQYF.

CDR3 DNA sequence: TGTGCCAGCAGCTTTCCAGGGACAGGGGGGGGAAAACTGTTTTTT. This gives the protein CASSFPGTGGGKLFF. V gene TRBV5-8 combines with J gene TRBJ1-4, with TRBD1 identical over 11 bases. The J segment lost 10 bases and the V segment lost 2 bases, leaving 7 bases of the junction unmatched. The germline V gene has CDR1 SGHTS and CDR2 YDEGEE. The length of the CDR3 is 15 residues.

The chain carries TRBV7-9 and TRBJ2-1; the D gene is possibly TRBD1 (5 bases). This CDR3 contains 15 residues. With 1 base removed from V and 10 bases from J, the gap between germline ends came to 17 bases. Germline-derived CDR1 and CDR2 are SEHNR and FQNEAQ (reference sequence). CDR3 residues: CASSLVIPQGWEQFF. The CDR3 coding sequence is TGTGCCAGCAGCTTAGTAATTCCCCAGGGATGGGAGCAGTTCTTC. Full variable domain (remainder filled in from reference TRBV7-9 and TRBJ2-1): DTGVSQNPRHKITKRGQNVTFRCDPISEHNRLYWYRQTLGQGPEFLTYFQNEAQLEKSRLLSDRFSAERPKGSFSTLEIQRTEQGDSAMYLCASSLVIPQGWEQFFGPGTRLTVL.

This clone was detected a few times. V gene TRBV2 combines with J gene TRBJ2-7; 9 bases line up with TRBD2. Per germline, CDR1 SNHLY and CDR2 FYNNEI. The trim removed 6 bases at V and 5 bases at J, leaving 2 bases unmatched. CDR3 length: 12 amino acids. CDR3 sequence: CASRLAGHEQYF. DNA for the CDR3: TGTGCCAGCAGACTAGCGGGTCACGAGCAGTACTTC.

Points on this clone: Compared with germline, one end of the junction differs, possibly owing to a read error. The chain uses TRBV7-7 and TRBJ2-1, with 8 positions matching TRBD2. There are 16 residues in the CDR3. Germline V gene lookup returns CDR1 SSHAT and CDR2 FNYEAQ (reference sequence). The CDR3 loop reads CASSIRPGLGYNEQFF. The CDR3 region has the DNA TGTGCTAGCAGCATACGACCGGGACTAGGATACAATGAGCAGTTCTTC.

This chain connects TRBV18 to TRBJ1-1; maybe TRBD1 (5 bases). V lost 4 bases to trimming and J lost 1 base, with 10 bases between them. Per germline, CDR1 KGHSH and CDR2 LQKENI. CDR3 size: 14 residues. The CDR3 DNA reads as TGTGCCAGCTCACAGACAGCAGAGAACACTGAAGCTTTCTTT. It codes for CASSQTAENTEAFF.

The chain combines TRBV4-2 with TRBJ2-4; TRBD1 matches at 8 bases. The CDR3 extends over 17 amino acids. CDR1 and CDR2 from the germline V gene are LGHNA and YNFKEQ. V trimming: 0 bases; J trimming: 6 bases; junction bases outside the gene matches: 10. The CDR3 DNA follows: TGTGCCAGCAGCCAAGATGCTCAGGGGGCTTTTTCAAACATTCAGTACTTC. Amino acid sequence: CASSQDAQGAFSNIQYF.

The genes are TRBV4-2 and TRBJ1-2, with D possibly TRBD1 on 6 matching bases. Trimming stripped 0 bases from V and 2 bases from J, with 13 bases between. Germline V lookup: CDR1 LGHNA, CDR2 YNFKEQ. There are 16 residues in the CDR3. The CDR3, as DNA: TGTGCCAGCAGCCAAGATTTGGACAGCTTAAACTATGGCTACACCTTC. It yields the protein CASSQDLDSLNYGYTF.

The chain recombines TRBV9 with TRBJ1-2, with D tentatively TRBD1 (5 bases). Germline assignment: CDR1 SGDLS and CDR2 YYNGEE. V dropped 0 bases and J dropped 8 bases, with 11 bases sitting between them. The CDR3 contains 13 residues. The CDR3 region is CASSVEGTGGYTF. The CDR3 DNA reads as TGTGCCAGCAGCGTAGAAGGGACTGGGGGCTACACCTTC.

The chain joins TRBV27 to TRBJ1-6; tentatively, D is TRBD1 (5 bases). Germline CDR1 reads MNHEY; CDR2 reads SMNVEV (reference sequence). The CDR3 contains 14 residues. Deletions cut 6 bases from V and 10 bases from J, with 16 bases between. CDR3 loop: CASSLRGSNSPLHF. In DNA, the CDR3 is TGTGCCAGCAGCCTCCGGGGGTCTAACTCACCCCTCCACTTT.